The source of this TCR beta chain is a study of blood T cell repertoires in COVID-19. At the level of the study: Some COVID-19 samples were acute and others convalescent; all came from the United States, Italy and Spain.

This CDR3 comprises 13 residues. Trimming took 5 bases from V and 6 from J; bases not matched to a gene: 2. CDR1 and CDR2 (germline): KGHSH, LQKENI. Profiling relied on immunoSEQ multiplex PCR, and the TCRdb table lists in-frame clones only, not all of them. The sample has about 190,000 clones, about 80% seen once. The receptor was isolated from a man aged 55 to 69 with acute or convalescent COVID-19. V usage is TRBV18 and J usage is TRBJ1-5; 9 bases fit TRBD1. Sequencing used peripheral blood. The CDR3 loop reads CASSSDRGQPQHF. In nucleotides, the CDR3 is TGTGCCAGCTCATCGGACAGGGGTCAGCCCCAGCATTTT.